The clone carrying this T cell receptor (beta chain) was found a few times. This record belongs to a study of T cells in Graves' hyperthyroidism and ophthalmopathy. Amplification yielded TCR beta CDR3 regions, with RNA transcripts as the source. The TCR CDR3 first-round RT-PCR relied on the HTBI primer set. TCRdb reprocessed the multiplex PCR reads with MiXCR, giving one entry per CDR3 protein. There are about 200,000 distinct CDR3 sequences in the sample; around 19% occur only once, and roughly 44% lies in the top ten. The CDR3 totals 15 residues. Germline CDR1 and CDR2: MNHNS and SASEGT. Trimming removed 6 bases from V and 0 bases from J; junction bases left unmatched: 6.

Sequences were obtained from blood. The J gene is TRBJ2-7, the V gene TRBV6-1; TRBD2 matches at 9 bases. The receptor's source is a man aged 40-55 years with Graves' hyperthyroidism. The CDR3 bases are TGTGCCAGCAGGTCTACACTAGCGGGCTCCTACGAGCAGTACTTC. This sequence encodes CASRSTLAGSYEQYF.